The 7 T cell receptor beta chains below come from one sample, sequenced in a study of T cells after yellow fever vaccination. TCRdb re-analysed the 5' RACE reads in MiXCR, keeping a single row per CDR3 protein. In the table there are about 500,000 distinct CDR3 sequences, less than 20% of which are singletons. This specimen consisted of PBMCs, obtained around 5 days after the first yellow fever vaccination. The receptors shown here come from a man between 18 and 35 years old who received the YFV17D yellow fever vaccine.

V usage is TRBV7-6 and J usage is TRBJ2-1; 12 positions match TRBD2. V shed 5 bases, J shed 8 bases, and the junction held 13 bases outside the gene matches. The CDR3 is 17 residues long. The germline CDR1 and CDR2 sequences are SGHVS and FNYEAQ. The CDR3 bases are TGTGCCAGCAGCCCCCGACTGGCTAGCGGGGGGGCGGATGAGCAGTTCTTC. It yields the protein CASSPRLASGGADEQFF.

This clonotype was seen many times. This rearrangement joins TRBV4-2 to TRBJ2-5; 8 nucleotides line up with TRBD2. Germline trimming cut 1 base from V and 5 bases from J; bases unmatched to any gene: 9. The CDR3 has 16 residues. Germline V gene sequence: CDR1 LGHNA, CDR2 YNFKEQ. CDR3 region: CASSQVGVAGPETQYF. Here the CDR3 DNA reads TGTGCCAGCAGCCAAGTAGGTGTAGCGGGGCCCGAGACCCAGTACTTC.

This clonotype was picked up many times. The V gene is TRBV20-1, the J gene TRBJ1-1, with 7 bases lining up with TRBD1. Germline V gives CDR1 DFQATT, CDR2 SNEGSKA (reference sequence). This CDR3 is 16 amino acids long. V gave up 6 bases and J gave up 7 bases; unmatched junction bases: 20. Here the CDR3 DNA reads TGCAGTGCCGCACCCCCGGACAGGCCGGATTGGGGTGAAGCTTTCTTT. It is translated as CSAAPPDRPDWGEAFF.

The chain combines TRBV7-9 with TRBJ1-4; possibly TRBD1 for D (6 bases). The CDR3 has 12 residues. Germline V gives CDR1 SEHNR, CDR2 FQNEAQ (reference sequence). Trimming removed 5 bases from V and 13 bases from J, with 14 bases in between. This chain's CDR3 is CASSQAGGGLFF. The DNA of the CDR3 is TGTGCCAGCAGCCAGGCCGGGGGCGGACTGTTTTTT.

The V call is TRBV7-9, the J call TRBJ1-1, with D tentatively TRBD1 (6 bases). Germline V gene sequence: CDR1 SEHNR, CDR2 FQNEAQ (reference sequence). V lost 7 bases to trimming and J lost 4 bases, with 19 bases between them. The CDR3 consists of 15 residues. DNA of the CDR3: TGTGCCAGCACCCCCGGGGGCCTCATTGGCACTGAAGCTTTCTTT. It translates to CASTPGGLIGTEAFF.

The chain couples TRBV9 to TRBJ2-5; 7 bases line up with TRBD1. The CDR3 sequence is 15 residues long. Germline V lookup: CDR1 SGDLS, CDR2 YYNGEE. V lost 1 base to trimming and J lost 7 bases; unmatched junction nucleotides: 10. Here the CDR3 DNA reads TGTGCCAGCAGCGTAATCCCGGGACCAGGGGGGACCCAGTACTTC. Protein sequence: CASSVIPGPGGTQYF.

CDR3 region: CASSYGRARYGYTF. DNA of the CDR3: TGTGCCAGCAGTTACGGCAGAGCCCGTTATGGCTACACCTTC. The J gene is TRBJ1-2, the V gene TRBV6-5; D unclear. The CDR3 has 14 amino acids. Trimming took off 2 bases at V and 5 bases at J, with 12 bases between the two ends. The germline gives CDR1 MNHEY, CDR2 SVGAGI.